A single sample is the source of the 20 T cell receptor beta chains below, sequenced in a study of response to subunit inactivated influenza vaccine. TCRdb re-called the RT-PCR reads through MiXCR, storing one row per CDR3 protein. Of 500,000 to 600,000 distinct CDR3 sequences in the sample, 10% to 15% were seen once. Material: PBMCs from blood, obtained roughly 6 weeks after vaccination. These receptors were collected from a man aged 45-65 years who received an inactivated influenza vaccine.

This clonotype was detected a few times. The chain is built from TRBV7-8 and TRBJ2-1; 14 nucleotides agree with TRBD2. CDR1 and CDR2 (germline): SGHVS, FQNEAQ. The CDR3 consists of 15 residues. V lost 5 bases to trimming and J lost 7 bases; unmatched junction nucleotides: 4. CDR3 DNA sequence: TGTGCCAGCAGCCCTAGACTAGCGGGAGGGAATGAGCAGTTCTTC. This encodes CASSPRLAGGNEQFF. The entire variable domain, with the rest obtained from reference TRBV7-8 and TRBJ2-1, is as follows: GAGVSQSPRYKVAKRGQDVALRCDPISGHVSLFWYQQALGQGPEFLTYFQNEAQLDKSGLPSDRFFAERPEGSVSTLKIQRTQQEDSAVYLCASSPRLAGGNEQFFGPGTRLTVL.

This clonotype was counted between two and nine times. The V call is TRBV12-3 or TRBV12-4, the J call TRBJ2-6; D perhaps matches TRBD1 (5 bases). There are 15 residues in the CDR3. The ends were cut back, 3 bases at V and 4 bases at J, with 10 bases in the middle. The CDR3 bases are TGTGCCAGCAGTTTGGGCAGGGTCGGGGCCAACGTCCTGACTTTC. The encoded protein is CASSLGRVGANVLTF.

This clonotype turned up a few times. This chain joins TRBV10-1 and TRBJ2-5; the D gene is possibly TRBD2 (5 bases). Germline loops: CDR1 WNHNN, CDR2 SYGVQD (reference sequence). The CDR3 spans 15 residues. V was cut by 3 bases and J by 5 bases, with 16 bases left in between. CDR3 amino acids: CASSDLGTSGETQYF. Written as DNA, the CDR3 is TGCGCCAGCAGTGATTTGGGCACCTCGGGGGAGACCCAGTACTTC.

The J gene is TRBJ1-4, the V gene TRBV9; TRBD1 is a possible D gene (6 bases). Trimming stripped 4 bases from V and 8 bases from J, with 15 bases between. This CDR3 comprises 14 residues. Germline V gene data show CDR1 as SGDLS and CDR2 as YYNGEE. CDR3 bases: TGTGCCAGCAGCCCCAGTTCGGGGGGCGAAAAACTGTTTTTT. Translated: CASSPSSGGEKLFF.

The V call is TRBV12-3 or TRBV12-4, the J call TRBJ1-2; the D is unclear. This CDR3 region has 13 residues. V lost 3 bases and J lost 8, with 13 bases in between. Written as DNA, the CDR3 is TGTGCCAGCAGTTTGAGTCCTGGGAGAGGCTACACCTTC. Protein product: CASSLSPGRGYTF.

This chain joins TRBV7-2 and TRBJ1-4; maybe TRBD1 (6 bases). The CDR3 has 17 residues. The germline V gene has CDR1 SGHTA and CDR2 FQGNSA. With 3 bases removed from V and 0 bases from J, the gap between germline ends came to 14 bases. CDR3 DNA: TGTGCCAGCAGCTTGCAGGGGAGGACCTCAACTAATGAAAAACTGTTTTTT. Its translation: CASSLQGRTSTNEKLFF.

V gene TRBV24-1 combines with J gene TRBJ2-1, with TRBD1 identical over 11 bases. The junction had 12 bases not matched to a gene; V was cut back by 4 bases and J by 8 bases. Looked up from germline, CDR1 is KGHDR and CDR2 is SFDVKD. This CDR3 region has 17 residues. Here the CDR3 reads CATSEPPGTGGFHEQFF. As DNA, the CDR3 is TGTGCCACCAGTGAACCCCCGGGGACAGGGGGTTTCCATGAGCAGTTCTTC.

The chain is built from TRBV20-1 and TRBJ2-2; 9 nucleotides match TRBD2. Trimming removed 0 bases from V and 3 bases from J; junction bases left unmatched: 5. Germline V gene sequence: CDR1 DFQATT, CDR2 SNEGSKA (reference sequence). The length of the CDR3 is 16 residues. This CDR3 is CSARDLKRGDTGELFF. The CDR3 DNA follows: TGCAGTGCTAGAGATTTAAAGCGGGGGGACACCGGGGAGCTGTTTTTT.

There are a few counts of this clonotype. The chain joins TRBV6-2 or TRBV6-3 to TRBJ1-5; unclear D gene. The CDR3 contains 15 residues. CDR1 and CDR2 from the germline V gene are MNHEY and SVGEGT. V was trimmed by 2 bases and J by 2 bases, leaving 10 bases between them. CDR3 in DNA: TGTGCCAGCAGTTACGGGCCTTTGGGCAATCAGCCCCAGCATTTT. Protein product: CASSYGPLGNQPQHF.

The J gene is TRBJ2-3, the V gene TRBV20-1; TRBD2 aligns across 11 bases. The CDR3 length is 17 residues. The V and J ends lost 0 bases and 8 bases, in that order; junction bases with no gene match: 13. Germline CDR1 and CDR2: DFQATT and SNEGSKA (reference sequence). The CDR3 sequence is CSARDPGGLAVGATQYF. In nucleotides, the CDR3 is TGCAGTGCTAGAGATCCGGGGGGACTAGCGGTCGGGGCTACGCAGTATTTT.

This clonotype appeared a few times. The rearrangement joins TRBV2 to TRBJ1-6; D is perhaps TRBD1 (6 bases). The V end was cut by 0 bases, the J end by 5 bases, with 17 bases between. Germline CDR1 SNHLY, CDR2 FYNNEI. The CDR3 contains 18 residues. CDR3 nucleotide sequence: TGTGCCAGCAGTGAAGCGCTTCTGACAGGCTCAAATAATTCACCCCTCCACTTT. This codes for CASSEALLTGSNNSPLHF. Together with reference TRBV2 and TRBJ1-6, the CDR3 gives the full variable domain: EPEVTQTPSHQVTQMGQEVILRCVPISNHLYFYWYRQILGQKVEFLVSFYNNEISEKSEIFDDQFSVERPDGSNFTLKIRSTKLEDSAMYFCASSEALLTGSNNSPLHFGNGTRLTVT.

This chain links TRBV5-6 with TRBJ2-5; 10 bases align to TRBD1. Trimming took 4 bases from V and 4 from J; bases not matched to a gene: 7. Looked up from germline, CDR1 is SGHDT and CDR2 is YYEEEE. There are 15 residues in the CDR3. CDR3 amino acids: CASSAGTGVTETQYF. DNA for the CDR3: TGTGCCAGCAGCGCCGGGACAGGGGTGACAGAGACCCAGTACTTC.

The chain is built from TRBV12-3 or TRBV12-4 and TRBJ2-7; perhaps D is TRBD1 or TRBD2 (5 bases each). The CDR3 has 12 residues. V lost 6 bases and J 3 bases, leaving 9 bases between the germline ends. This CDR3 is CASRRGDYEQYF. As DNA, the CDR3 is TGTGCCAGCAGACGAGGGGACTACGAGCAGTACTTC.

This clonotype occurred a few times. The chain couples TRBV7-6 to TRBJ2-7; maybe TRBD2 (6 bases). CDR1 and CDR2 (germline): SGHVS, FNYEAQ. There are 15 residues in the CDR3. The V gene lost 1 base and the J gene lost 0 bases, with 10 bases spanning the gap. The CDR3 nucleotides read TGTGCCAGCAGCTTAGGGCGGGGATACTCCTACGAGCAGTACTTC. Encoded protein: CASSLGRGYSYEQYF.

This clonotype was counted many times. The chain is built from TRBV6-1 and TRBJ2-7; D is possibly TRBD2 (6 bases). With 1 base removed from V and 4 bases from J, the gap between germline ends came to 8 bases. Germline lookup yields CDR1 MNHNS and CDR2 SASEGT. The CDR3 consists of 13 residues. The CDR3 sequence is CASSEVGGYEQYF. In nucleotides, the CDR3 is TGTGCCAGCAGTGAAGTCGGAGGGTACGAGCAGTACTTC.

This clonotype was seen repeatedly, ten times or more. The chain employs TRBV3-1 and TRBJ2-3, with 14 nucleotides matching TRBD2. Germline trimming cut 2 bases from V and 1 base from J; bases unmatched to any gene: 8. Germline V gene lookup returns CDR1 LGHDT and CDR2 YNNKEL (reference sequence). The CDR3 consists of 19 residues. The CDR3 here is CASSQQGTSGGQRTDTQYF. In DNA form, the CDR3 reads TGTGCCAGCAGCCAACAAGGGACTAGCGGGGGACAACGCACAGATACGCAGTATTTT.

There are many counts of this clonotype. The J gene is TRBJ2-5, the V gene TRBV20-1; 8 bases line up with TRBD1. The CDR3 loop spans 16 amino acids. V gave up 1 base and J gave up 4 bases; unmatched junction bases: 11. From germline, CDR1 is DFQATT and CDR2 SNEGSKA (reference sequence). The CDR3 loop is CSARGGADRGRETQYF. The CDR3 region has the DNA TGCAGTGCTAGAGGAGGGGCAGACAGGGGAAGAGAGACCCAGTACTTC.

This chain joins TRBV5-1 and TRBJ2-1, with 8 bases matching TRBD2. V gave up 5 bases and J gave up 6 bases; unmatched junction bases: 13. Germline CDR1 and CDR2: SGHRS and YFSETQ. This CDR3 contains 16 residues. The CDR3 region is CASSPTERGPTNEQFF. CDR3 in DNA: TGCGCCAGCAGTCCGACCGAGCGGGGGCCTACCAATGAGCAGTTCTTC.

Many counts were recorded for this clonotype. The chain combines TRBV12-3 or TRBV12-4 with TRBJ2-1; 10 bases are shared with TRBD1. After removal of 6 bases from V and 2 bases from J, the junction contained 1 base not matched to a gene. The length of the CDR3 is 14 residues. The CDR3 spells CASSGQGAYNEQFF. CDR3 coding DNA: TGTGCCAGCAGCGGACAGGGGGCCTACAATGAGCAGTTCTTC.

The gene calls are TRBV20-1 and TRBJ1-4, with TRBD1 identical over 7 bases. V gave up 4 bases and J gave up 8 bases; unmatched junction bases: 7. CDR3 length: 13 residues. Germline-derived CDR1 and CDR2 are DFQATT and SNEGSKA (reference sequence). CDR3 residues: CSATTGIGEKLFF. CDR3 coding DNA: TGCAGTGCTACGACAGGGATCGGGGAAAAACTGTTTTTT.